This T cell receptor (beta chain) was recovered during a study of blood T cell repertoires in COVID-19. Using immunoSEQ multiplex PCR, the repertoire was profiled, and TCRdb retains in-frame clones only, with some absent. The table shows over 100,000 clones, with over 60% occurring only once. This clone showed up just a few times. The sample comprised peripheral blood. This clonotype was sampled from a woman in her 70s with acute or convalescent COVID-19.

CDR3 DNA: TGTGCCACCAGCAGAGGGGGGGACGGAAATTCACCCCTCCACTTT. It is translated as CATSRGGDGNSPLHF. The chain links TRBV15 to TRBJ1-6; D might be TRBD1 (5 bases). Germline CDR1 LNHNV, CDR2 YYDKDF (reference sequence). The CDR3 totals 15 residues. The ends were cut back, 1 base at V and 7 bases at J, with 11 bases in the middle.